A single sample is the source of the 3 T cell receptor beta chains below, sequenced in a study of cytomegalovirus exposure and HLA in healthy donors. Use of 60 Vbeta and 13 Jbeta primers characterized the PCR. The protocol was immunoSEQ multiplex PCR, while the TCRdb copy is restricted to in-frame clones and leaves out a portion. This table holds roughly 100,000 clones, roughly 82% found once. The source material was PBMCs. The receptors shown here come from a male donor in good health and CMV-seropositive.

This clone was observed once. The V and J genes are TRBV2 and TRBJ1-1; the D gene is possibly TRBD1 (6 bases). The germline V gene has CDR1 SNHLY and CDR2 FYNNEI. The germline V and J ends were trimmed by 6 bases and 5 bases, with 16 bases remaining between them. This CDR3 spans 14 amino acids. The CDR3 region is CASRKLTGGTEAFF. Here the CDR3 DNA reads TGTGCCAGCAGGAAACTGACAGGTGGGACTGAAGCTTTCTTT.

V and J are TRBV7-3 and TRBJ2-5, with D uncertain. CDR1 is SGHTA and CDR2 is FQGTGA in the germline V gene. This CDR3 region has 13 residues. Trimming removed 5 bases from V and 2 bases from J, with 9 bases in between. The CDR3 sequence: CASSAEDQETQYF. The CDR3 DNA reads TGTGCCAGCAGCGCTGAGGATCAAGAGACCCAGTACTTC.

The chain couples TRBV4-3 to TRBJ2-7; perhaps TRBD1 as D (6 bases). The germline V gene encodes CDR1 LGHNA and CDR2 YSLEER. Trimming took off 0 bases at V and 4 bases at J, with 16 bases between the two ends. The CDR3 covers 16 residues. CDR3 DNA sequence: TGCGCCAGCAGCCAAGATAGAAGAGGGGGTGAATACGAGCAGTACTTC. It codes for CASSQDRRGGEYEQYF.